This T cell receptor (beta chain) is from a study of cytomegalovirus exposure and HLA in healthy donors. PCR employed 60 Vbeta and 13 Jbeta primers. Sequencing used immunoSEQ multiplex PCR; TCRdb keeps in-frame clones, though not all of them. The data hold 150,000 to 200,000 clones, with around three quarters observed a single time. Overall study findings and caveats: The study listed roughly 150 cytomegalovirus-associated TCR beta chains. In vitro testing confirmed a few CMV-associated chains as specific for CMV antigens.

Remarks on this clone: No antigen is known for it.

Unmatched junction bases numbered 9, after V lost 1 base and J lost 11 bases. Per the germline V gene, CDR1 is GTSNPN and CDR2 is SVGIG (reference sequence). CDR3 size: 15 residues. The sample consisted of PBMCs. This TCR was recovered from a woman aged 30 to 39 in good health and CMV-seropositive. The rearrangement links TRBV30 to TRBJ1-6; 9 bases match TRBD1. The DNA of the CDR3 is TGTGCCTGGAGTGGACTGGACAGGGGTCCGCCACCCCTCCACTTT. Its protein is CAWSGLDRGPPPLHF.